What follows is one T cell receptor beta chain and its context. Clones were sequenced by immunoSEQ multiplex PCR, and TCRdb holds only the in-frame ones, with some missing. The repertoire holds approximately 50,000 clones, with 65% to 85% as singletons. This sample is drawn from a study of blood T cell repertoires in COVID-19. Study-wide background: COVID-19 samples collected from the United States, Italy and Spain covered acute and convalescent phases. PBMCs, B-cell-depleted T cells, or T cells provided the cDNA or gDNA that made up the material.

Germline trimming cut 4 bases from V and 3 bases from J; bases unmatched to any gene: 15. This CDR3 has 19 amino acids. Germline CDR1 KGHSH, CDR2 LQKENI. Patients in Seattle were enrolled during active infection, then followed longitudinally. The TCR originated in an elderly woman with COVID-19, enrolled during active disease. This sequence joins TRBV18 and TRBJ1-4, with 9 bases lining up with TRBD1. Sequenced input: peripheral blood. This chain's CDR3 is CASSRTLSTGGQANEKLFF. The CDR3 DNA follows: TGTGCCAGCTCACGTACACTTTCTACAGGGGGCCAGGCTAATGAAAAACTGTTTTTT.